This TCR beta chain was retrieved from a study of T cell responses to AZD1222 COVID-19 vaccine. TCRdb's copy holds only in-frame clones and misses some; the assay was immunoSEQ multiplex PCR. In the table there are roughly 260,000 clones, 85% to 95% of which are singletons. Study results and caveats: Only six or seven AZD1222 recipients tested seropositive at baseline. The study reported that nearly half of spike-specific TCRs target unmutated variant regions.

Notes on this clone: What it binds is not known.

Trimming left V 2 bases short and J 5 bases short, with 17 bases between. The germline V gene has CDR1 SEHNR and CDR2 FQNEAQ (reference sequence). The CDR3 has 16 amino acids. The chain is built from TRBV7-9 and TRBJ2-3, with D perhaps matching TRBD1 or TRBD2 (6 bases each). This specimen was peripheral blood, taken on day 0 of AZD1222 vaccination. This clonotype was obtained from an adult in good health. The CDR3 sequence is CASSLRPGGGKDTQYF. DNA of the CDR3: TGTGCCAGCAGCTTAAGGCCAGGAGGGGGAAAAGATACGCAGTATTTT.